What follows are 13 T cell receptor beta chains derived from one specimen sequenced in a study of T cell responses to AZD1222 COVID-19 vaccine. The protocol was immunoSEQ multiplex PCR, while the TCRdb copy is restricted to in-frame clones and leaves out a portion. The sample contains 150,000 or so clones, 80% to 95% of which appear only once. This specimen was peripheral blood, taken 28 days after the second AZD1222 dose. These receptors all stem from an adult who received the AZD1222 COVID-19 vaccine.

V gene TRBV7-9 combines with J gene TRBJ2-2; D unresolved. Trimming shortened V by 5 bases and J by 7 bases, and 14 bases separated the two germline ends. Germline CDR1 reads SEHNR; CDR2 reads FQNEAQ (reference sequence). The CDR3 spans 14 residues. DNA for the CDR3: TGTGCCAGCAGCGGTACAAACACCGGCGGGGAGCTGTTTTTT. Translation gives CASSGTNTGGELFF.

The chain links TRBV6-5 to TRBJ1-1, with D possibly TRBD1 on 5 matching bases. Trimming removed 7 bases from V and 12 bases from J, with 12 bases in between. The CDR3 has 10 amino acids. Germline V gene sequence: CDR1 MNHEY, CDR2 SVGAGI. CDR3 sequence: CASTGPVTFF. The CDR3 DNA reads TGTGCCAGCACGGGACCGGTAACTTTCTTT.

Concerning this clone itself: The same CDR3 is also encoded by other DNA sequences in this sample. This rearrangement joins TRBV6-5 to TRBJ2-7; 11 positions agree with TRBD1. Germline V CDR1 and CDR2: MNHEY, SVGAGI. J gave up 3 bases and V 0 bases, and 1 base lay outside the gene matches. The CDR3 is made up of 15 amino acids. CDR3 protein: CASSYSGTGGYEQYF. The CDR3, as DNA: TGTGCCAGCAGTTACTCCGGGACAGGGGGCTACGAGCAGTACTTC.

The gene calls are TRBV7-2 and TRBJ1-5; D not certain. The ends were cut back, 0 bases at V and 6 bases at J, with 3 bases in the middle. CDR3 size: 12 residues. Germline CDR1 reads SGHTA; CDR2 reads FQGNSA. CDR3 amino acids: CASSLASQPQHF. The CDR3, as DNA: TGTGCCAGCAGCTTAGCCAGTCAGCCCCAGCATTTT.

V is TRBV4-3 and J is TRBJ1-4; TRBD1 might be the D (5 bases). From germline, CDR1 is LGHNA and CDR2 YSLEER. This CDR3 is 16 amino acids long. The V gene lost 0 bases and the J gene lost 4 bases, with 12 bases spanning the gap. Written as DNA, the CDR3 is TGCGCCAGCAGCCAAGATAGGGGACTGATTAATGAAAAACTGTTTTTT. Protein: CASSQDRGLINEKLFF.

CDR3 region: CASSQDPLGQGSYNSPLHF. CDR3 bases: TGCGCCAGCAGCCAAGACCCCTTAGGACAGGGCTCCTATAATTCACCCCTCCACTTT. The V call is TRBV4-3, the J call TRBJ1-6; TRBD1 matches at 8 bases. The J segment lost 0 bases and the V segment lost 0 bases, leaving 7 bases of the junction unmatched. Germline assignment: CDR1 LGHNA and CDR2 YSLEER. The CDR3 has 19 amino acids.

This CDR3 reads CASSLGLAGTDTQYF. The CDR3 DNA is TGCGCCAGCAGCTTGGGGCTAGCGGGGACAGATACGCAGTATTTT. The chain carries TRBV5-1 and TRBJ2-3; TRBD2 matches 9 bases. The germline V gene encodes CDR1 SGHRS and CDR2 YFSETQ. V lost 0 bases, J lost 3 bases, and 2 bases stayed unmatched. The CDR3 is 15 amino acids.

V gene TRBV30 combines with J gene TRBJ1-5, with D unclear. V gave up 0 bases and J gave up 2 bases, with 11 bases separating them. The germline gives CDR1 GTSNPN, CDR2 SVGIG (reference sequence). The CDR3 totals 15 residues. The CDR3 sequence is CAWSVSGGGNQPQHF. The DNA of the CDR3 is TGTGCCTGGAGTGTTTCGGGCGGGGGCAATCAGCCCCAGCATTTT.

This clone was detected only once. The V and J genes are TRBV5-1 and TRBJ2-1; D might be TRBD1 (6 bases). Germline CDR1 SGHRS, CDR2 YFSETQ. V was pared by 0 bases and J by 5 bases, with 9 bases between. There are 14 residues in the CDR3. CDR3 coding DNA: TGCGCCAGCAGCTTGGACAGGGAACACAATGAGCAGTTCTTC. Its translation is CASSLDREHNEQFF.

The chain combines TRBV30 with TRBJ2-5, with 8 bases that match TRBD1. Trimming removed 2 bases from V and 6 bases from J; junction bases left unmatched: 8. The CDR3 totals 14 residues. Germline V gene data show CDR1 as GTSNPN and CDR2 as SVGIG (reference sequence). The CDR3 spells CAWSFRTGKKTQYF. For the CDR3, the DNA is TGTGCCTGGAGTTTCCGGACAGGGAAGAAGACCCAGTACTTC.

The gene calls are TRBV5-6 and TRBJ2-3, with D perhaps matching TRBD1 or TRBD2 (5 bases each). Germline V lookup: CDR1 SGHDT, CDR2 YYEEEE. V lost 2 bases, J lost 3 bases, and 10 bases lay in between. The CDR3 contains 14 residues. CDR3 bases: TGTGCCAGCAGCTTCGGGGCCCCGACAGATACGCAGTATTTT. It encodes CASSFGAPTDTQYF. The variable domain in full, with the rest retrieved from reference TRBV5-6 and TRBJ2-3, is DAGVTQSPTHLIKTRGQQVTLRCSPKSGHDTVSWYQQALGQGPQFIFQYYEEEERQRGNFPDRFSGHQFPNYSSELNVNALLLGDSALYLCASSFGAPTDTQYFGPGTRLTVL.

Only one count was recorded for this clone. This chain joins TRBV6-5 and TRBJ1-4; 8 bases match TRBD1. This CDR3 contains 14 residues. The junction had 4 bases not matched to a gene; V was cut back by 5 bases and J by 5 bases. Germline V gene sequence: CDR1 MNHEY, CDR2 SVGAGI. The CDR3 DNA reads as TGTGCCAGCAGTCCGACAGGGGTCAATGAAAAACTGTTTTTT. Translated: CASSPTGVNEKLFF.

The gene calls are TRBV27 and TRBJ2-3; the D gene is possibly TRBD2 (5 bases). This CDR3 comprises 14 residues. V was clipped by 7 bases and J by 0 bases, with 11 bases between them. CDR1 MNHEY and CDR2 SMNVEV come from the germline V gene (reference sequence). CDR3 coding DNA: TGTGCCAGCACCCGGAGGCAGAGCACAGATACGCAGTATTTT. It codes for CASTRRQSTDTQYF.